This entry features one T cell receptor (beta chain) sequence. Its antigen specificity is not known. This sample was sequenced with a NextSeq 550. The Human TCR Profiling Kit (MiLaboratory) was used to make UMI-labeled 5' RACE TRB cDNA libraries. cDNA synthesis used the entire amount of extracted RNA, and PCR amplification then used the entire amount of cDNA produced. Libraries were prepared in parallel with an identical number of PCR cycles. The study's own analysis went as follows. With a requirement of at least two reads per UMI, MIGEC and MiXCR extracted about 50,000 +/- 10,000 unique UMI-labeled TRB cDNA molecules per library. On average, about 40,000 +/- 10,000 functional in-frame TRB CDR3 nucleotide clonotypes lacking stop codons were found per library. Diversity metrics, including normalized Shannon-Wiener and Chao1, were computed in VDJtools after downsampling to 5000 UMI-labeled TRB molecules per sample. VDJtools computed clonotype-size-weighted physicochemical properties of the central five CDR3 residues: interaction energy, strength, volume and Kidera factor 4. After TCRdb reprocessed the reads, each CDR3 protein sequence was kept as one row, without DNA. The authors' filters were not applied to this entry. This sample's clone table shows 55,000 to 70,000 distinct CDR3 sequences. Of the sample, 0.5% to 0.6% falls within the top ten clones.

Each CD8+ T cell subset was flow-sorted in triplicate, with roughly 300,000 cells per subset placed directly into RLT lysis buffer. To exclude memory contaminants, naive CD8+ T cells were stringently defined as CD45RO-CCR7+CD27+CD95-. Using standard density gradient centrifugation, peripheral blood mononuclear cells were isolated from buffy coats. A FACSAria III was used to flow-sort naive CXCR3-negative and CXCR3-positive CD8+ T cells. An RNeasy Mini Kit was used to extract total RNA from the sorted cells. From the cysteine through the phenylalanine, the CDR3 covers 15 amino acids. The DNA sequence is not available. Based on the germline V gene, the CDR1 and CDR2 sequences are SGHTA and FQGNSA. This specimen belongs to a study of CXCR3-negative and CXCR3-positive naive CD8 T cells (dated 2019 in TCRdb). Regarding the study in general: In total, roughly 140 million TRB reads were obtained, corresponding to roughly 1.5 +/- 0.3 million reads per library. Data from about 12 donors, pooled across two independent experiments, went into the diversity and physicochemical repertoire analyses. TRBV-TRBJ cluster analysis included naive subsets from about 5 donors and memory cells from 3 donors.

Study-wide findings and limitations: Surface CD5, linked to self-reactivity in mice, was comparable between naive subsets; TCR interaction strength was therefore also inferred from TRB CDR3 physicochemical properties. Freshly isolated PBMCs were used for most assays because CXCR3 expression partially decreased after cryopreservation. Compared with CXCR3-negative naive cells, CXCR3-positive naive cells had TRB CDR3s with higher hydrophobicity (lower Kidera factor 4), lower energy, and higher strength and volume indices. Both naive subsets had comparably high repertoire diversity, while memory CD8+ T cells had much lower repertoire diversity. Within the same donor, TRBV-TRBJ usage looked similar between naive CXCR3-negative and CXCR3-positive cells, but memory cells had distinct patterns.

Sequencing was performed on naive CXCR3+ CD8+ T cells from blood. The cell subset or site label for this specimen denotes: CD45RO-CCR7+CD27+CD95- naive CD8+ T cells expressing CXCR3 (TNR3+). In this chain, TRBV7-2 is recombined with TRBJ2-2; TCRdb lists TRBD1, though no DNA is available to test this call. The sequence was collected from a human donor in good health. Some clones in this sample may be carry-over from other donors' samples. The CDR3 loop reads CASSHPDRLPGELFF. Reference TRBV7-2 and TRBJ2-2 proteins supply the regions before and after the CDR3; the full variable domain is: GAGVSQSPSNKVTEKGKDVELRCDPISGHTALYWYRQSLGQGLEFLIYFQGNSAPDKSGLPSDRFSAERTGGSVSTLTIQRTQQEDSAVYLCASSHPDRLPGELFFGEGSRLTVL.